This T cell receptor (beta chain) was found in a study of vaccination and CD4 T cells after COVID-19. On the study more broadly: Investigators stimulated cells with overlapping spike peptides drawn from SARS-CoV-2, HCoV-NL63, HCoV-OC43 and HCoV-229E. Notes on the study in general: Early post-infection timepoints were not included, and relatively few convalescent patients were studied. Convalescent patients' clones that were vaccine-specific were spike mono-reactive in 304 of 307 cases.

Treatment meaning: roughly nine-day PBMC culture with coronavirus spike peptide pools or control peptides (ViraFEST assay). On day 3 and again on day 7, fresh IL-2 medium was used to replace half the medium. In germline, CDR1 is DFQATT, CDR2 SNEGSKA (reference sequence). The CDR3 has 15 amino acids. V trimming: 6 bases; J trimming: 9 bases; junction bases outside the gene matches: 16. Notes on this clonotype: Its antigen is not identified.

Oncomine TCR Beta short-read sequencing was applied to DNA from cultured CD4+ T cells. TCRdb independently ran MiXCR on the PCR reads; one entry per CDR3 protein. The sample contains thousands of distinct CDR3 sequences, around a fifth of which appear only once. The specimen was CD4+ T cells from blood, cultured in vitro, collected after SARS-CoV-2 vaccination. This chain joins TRBV20-1 and TRBJ2-1, with 8 bases that match TRBD2. The clonotype was recovered from a human donor who had recovered from COVID-19. The CDR3, as DNA: TGCAGTGCCCCCAAAAGTCGTCCGGGAGGGGTTGAGCAGTTCTTC. This codes for CSAPKSRPGGVEQFF.